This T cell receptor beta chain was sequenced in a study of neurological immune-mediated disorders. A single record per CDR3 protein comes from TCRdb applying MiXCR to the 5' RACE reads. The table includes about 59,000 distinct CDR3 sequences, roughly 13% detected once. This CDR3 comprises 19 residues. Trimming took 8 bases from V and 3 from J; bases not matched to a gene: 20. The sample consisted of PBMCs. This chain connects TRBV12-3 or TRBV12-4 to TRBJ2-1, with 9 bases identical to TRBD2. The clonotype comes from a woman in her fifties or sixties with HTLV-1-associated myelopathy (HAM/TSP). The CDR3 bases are TGTGCCAGCTTATATAGCGGGAGTGGGTATGATAGTTACTACAATGAGCAGTTCTTC. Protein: CASLYSGSGYDSYYNEQFF.